These 14 T cell receptor beta chains came from one sample sequenced in a study of T cell responses to AZD1222 COVID-19 vaccine. Sequencing was performed with immunoSEQ multiplex PCR; in TCRdb, only in-frame clones are kept and a portion is missing. The repertoire holds about 81,000 clones, with over 80% as singletons. The sample consisted of peripheral blood, taken 28 days after the second AZD1222 dose. These receptors originate from an adult who received the AZD1222 COVID-19 vaccine.

The chain employs TRBV2 and TRBJ1-4; 7 nucleotides line up with TRBD1. The CDR3 is 13 amino acids. V lost 2 bases, J lost 8 bases, and 2 bases stayed unmatched. In germline, CDR1 is SNHLY, CDR2 FYNNEI. The CDR3 region is CASSETGVEKLFF. In DNA form, the CDR3 reads TGTGCCAGCAGTGAAACAGGGGTAGAAAAACTGTTTTTT.

The chain is built from TRBV30 and TRBJ2-1; no firm D call. The CDR3 has 12 residues. The germline V gene encodes CDR1 GTSNPN and CDR2 SVGIG (reference sequence). The CDR3 region is CAETSRYGEQFF. CDR3 DNA sequence: TGTGCGGAGACGTCTAGGTACGGTGAGCAGTTCTTC.

The rearrangement uses TRBV5-1 and TRBJ2-2; 9 bases map to TRBD1. The CDR3 runs 15 residues. CDR1 SGHRS and CDR2 YFSETQ come from the germline V gene. The ends lost 4 bases at V and 5 bases at J; junction bases unmatched: 6. The CDR3 protein is CASSAGTGLTGELFF. As DNA, the CDR3 is TGCGCCAGCAGCGCCGGGACAGGGTTAACCGGGGAGCTGTTTTTT.

The chain links TRBV19 to TRBJ1-1; no reliable D call. Germline lookup yields CDR1 LNHDA and CDR2 SQIVND (reference sequence). V was clipped by 9 bases and J by 3 bases, with 17 bases between them. This CDR3 comprises 14 residues. The CDR3 region has the DNA TGTGCCAGCCCCCCTGCGGGGTTGGACACTGAAGCTTTCTTT. Translated: CASPPAGLDTEAFF.

The chain carries TRBV30 and TRBJ1-4; D may be TRBD1 (5 bases). From germline, CDR1 is GTSNPN and CDR2 SVGIG (reference sequence). V lost 2 bases and J lost 10, with 14 bases in between. The CDR3 consists of 13 residues. Written as DNA, the CDR3 is TGTGCCTGGAGTAATCAGGGTCAGAGAAAACTGTTTTTT. It translates to CAWSNQGQRKLFF.

DNA for the CDR3: TGCGCCAGCAGCTTGGTTGACCCTCTCCTGGGCAATGAGCAGTTCTTC. Translated, it gives CASSLVDPLLGNEQFF. This chain connects TRBV5-1 to TRBJ2-1, with D unresolved. The V gene's germline CDR1 is SGHRS and CDR2 YFSETQ. The germline V and J ends were trimmed by 0 bases and 6 bases, with 16 bases remaining between them. The CDR3 totals 16 residues.

The genes are TRBV12-3 or TRBV12-4 and TRBJ1-1; 7 positions agree with TRBD1. The length of the CDR3 is 12 residues. J gave up 7 bases and V 6 bases, and 5 bases lay outside the gene matches. The CDR3 reads CASRSQGLEAFF. CDR3 nucleotide sequence: TGTGCCAGCAGGTCACAGGGGCTTGAAGCTTTCTTT.

The V gene is TRBV28, the J gene TRBJ1-2; D remains unclear. CDR3 length: 11 amino acids. The germline gives CDR1 MDHEN, CDR2 SYDVKM. Trimming left V 1 base short and J 6 bases short, with 3 bases between. The CDR3 nucleotides are TGTGCCAGCAGTTTATCCAATGGCTACACCTTC. It yields the protein CASSLSNGYTF.

The gene calls are TRBV2 and TRBJ2-4, with 10 nucleotides matching TRBD1. The V segment lost 6 bases and the J segment 8 bases; nucleotides outside the gene matches: 1. Germline CDR1 reads SNHLY; CDR2 reads FYNNEI. The CDR3 spans 12 residues. In DNA form, the CDR3 reads TGTGCCAGCAGGGGGACAGGGGACATTCAGTACTTC. Residues: CASRGTGDIQYF.

The chain is built from TRBV15 and TRBJ1-1; 11 bases fit TRBD1. Germline V gene sequence: CDR1 LNHNV, CDR2 YYDKDF (reference sequence). Germline trimming cut 3 bases from V and 3 bases from J; bases unmatched to any gene: 3. This CDR3 contains 15 residues. This CDR3 is CATSRDRGPDTEAFF. CDR3 sequence (DNA): TGTGCCACCAGCAGGGACAGGGGGCCCGACACTGAAGCTTTCTTT. The full variable domain, completed using reference TRBV15 and TRBJ1-1, is DAMVIQNPRYQVTQFGKPVTLSCSQTLNHNVMYWYQQKSSQAPKLLFHYYDKDFNNEADTPDNFQSRRPNTSFCFLDIRSPGLGDTAMYLCATSRDRGPDTEAFFGQGTRLTVV.

The chain couples TRBV5-1 to TRBJ2-5, with 7 nucleotides matching TRBD2. Germline V CDR1 and CDR2: SGHRS, YFSETQ. The CDR3 is 15 residues long. Losses at the gene ends were 4 bases for V and 5 bases for J; bases not matched to a gene: 11. The CDR3, as DNA: TGCGCCAGCAGCACCGGGCCCGGGGGGTCGGAGACCCAGTACTTC. It translates to CASSTGPGGSETQYF. Drawing the rest from reference TRBV5-1 and TRBJ2-5, the complete variable domain is KAGVTQTPRYLIKTRGQQVTLSCSPISGHRSVSWYQQTPGQGLQFLFEYFSETQRNKGNFPGRFSGRQFSNSRSEMNVSTLELGDSALYLCASSTGPGGSETQYFGPGTRLLVL.

The chain joins TRBV28 to TRBJ2-2; no clear D. This CDR3 is built from 13 residues. V lost 5 bases and J lost 7, with 11 bases in between. In germline, CDR1 is MDHEN, CDR2 SYDVKM. This chain's CDR3 is CASSPRTHGELFF. DNA for the CDR3: TGTGCCAGCAGTCCGCGGACCCACGGGGAGCTGTTTTTT. Together with reference TRBV28 and TRBJ2-2, the CDR3 gives the full variable domain: DVKVTQSSRYLVKRTGEKVFLECVQDMDHENMFWYRQDPGLGLRLIYFSYDVKMKEKGDIPEGYSVSREKKERFSLILESASTNQTSMYLCASSPRTHGELFFGEGSRLTVL.

A single count supports this clone. This sequence joins TRBV7-6 and TRBJ1-2, with D maybe TRBD1 (5 bases). Trimming cost V 4 bases and J 7 bases, with 22 bases left between them. The CDR3 runs 16 residues. Germline lookup yields CDR1 SGHVS and CDR2 FNYEAQ. The CDR3 DNA is TGTGCCAGCAGCTCGGAGACCGGGACCCATATAGGTGGCTACACCTTC. This encodes CASSSETGTHIGGYTF.

This clone was found once. The chain couples TRBV7-3 to TRBJ2-1, with a tentative D call TRBD2 (5 bases). V was pared by 5 bases and J by 5 bases, with 13 bases between. In germline, CDR1 is SGHTA, CDR2 FQGTGA. The CDR3 extends over 14 amino acids. The DNA of the CDR3 is TGTGCCAGCAGCCCGCGGACTGGAAACAATGAGCAGTTCTTC. Its protein product is CASSPRTGNNEQFF.